Listed here are 20 T cell receptor beta chains from one sample, sequenced in a study of T cells in localized non-small cell lung cancer. Repertoires were generated with immunoSEQ multiplex PCR, while TCRdb's copy carries only in-frame clones and drops some. Here the sample spans 30,000 to 35,000 clones, 93% being singletons. The sequencing used peripheral blood, collected before any cancer treatment. The receptors were gathered from a female donor over 55 with stage I lung adenocarcinoma.

The chain has TRBV4-1 and TRBJ1-2; D possibly corresponds to TRBD1 (5 bases). Germline lookup yields CDR1 MGHRA and CDR2 YSYEKL. V dropped 8 bases and J dropped 7 bases, with 11 bases sitting between them. The CDR3 contains 11 residues. The CDR3 DNA is TGCGCCAGCGGGGGATTCGGTGGCTACACCTTC. The encoded protein is CASGGFGGYTF.

The V call is TRBV28, the J call TRBJ2-3, with a weak D call TRBD1 (6 bases). V was shortened by 7 bases and J by 5 bases, with 10 bases between the two germline ends. CDR1 is MDHEN, CDR2 SYDVKM, per germline. The CDR3 sequence is 12 residues long. CDR3 in DNA: TGTGCCAGCACCACAGGGAAAGATACGCAGTATTTT. Encoded protein: CASTTGKDTQYF.

This chain connects TRBV7-8 to TRBJ2-7; tentative D call: TRBD1 (5 bases). Germline CDR1 reads SGHVS; CDR2 reads FQNEAQ. V was shortened by 0 bases and J by 3 bases, with 12 bases between the two germline ends. This CDR3 spans 15 amino acids. The CDR3 reads CASSLAVGLGYEQYF. In DNA form, the CDR3 reads TGTGCCAGCAGCTTAGCCGTGGGGCTAGGCTACGAGCAGTACTTC.

The V and J genes are TRBV7-3 and TRBJ2-4, with a tentative D call TRBD1 (7 bases). V gave up 1 base and J gave up 6 bases, with 13 bases separating them. The CDR3 has 15 amino acids. Germline V lookup: CDR1 SGHTA, CDR2 FQGTGA. Written as DNA, the CDR3 is TGTGCCAGCAGCTTAAGCCCCCAGGGGGGAAACATTCAGTACTTC. As protein: CASSLSPQGGNIQYF.

The chain links TRBV27 to TRBJ2-1; D is ambiguous. Germline V gene lookup returns CDR1 MNHEY and CDR2 SMNVEV (reference sequence). Trimming removed 6 bases at V and 4 bases at J, with 10 bases between. The CDR3 sequence is 13 residues long. CDR3 DNA: TGTGCCAGCAGCCGAATTTGGTACAATGAGCAGTTCTTC. Translated: CASSRIWYNEQFF.

This rearrangement joins TRBV9 to TRBJ2-6; the D call may be TRBD1 or TRBD2 (5 bases each). V lost 0 bases and J lost 2, with 12 bases in between. CDR1 and CDR2 (germline): SGDLS, YYNGEE. CDR3 length: 17 residues. The CDR3 reads CASSVGSGTPGANVLTF. The DNA of the CDR3 is TGTGCCAGCAGCGTAGGTTCAGGGACGCCTGGGGCCAACGTCCTGACTTTC.

In this sample, this clone turned up once. Other DNA sequences within the sample encode an identical CDR3. This chain links TRBV19 with TRBJ1-2, with TRBD1 matching over 8 bases. CDR1 and CDR2 from the germline V gene are LNHDA and SQIVND (reference sequence). CDR3 length equals 13 residues. The ends lost 5 bases at V and 4 bases at J; junction bases unmatched: 3. CDR3 nucleotide sequence: TGTGCCAGTAGTGACAGGGGTATCTATGGCTACACCTTC. This sequence encodes CASSDRGIYGYTF.

The rearrangement joins TRBV5-1 to TRBJ2-6; the D gene is possibly TRBD1 (6 bases). CDR3 length: 16 residues. V was clipped by 4 bases and J by 0 bases, with 11 bases between them. The germline V gene has CDR1 SGHRS and CDR2 YFSETQ. CDR3 sequence reads: CASSDGQYSGANVLTF. CDR3 sequence (DNA): TGCGCCAGCAGCGATGGACAGTACTCTGGGGCCAACGTCCTGACTTTC.

The rearrangement links TRBV6-5 to TRBJ1-2, with 8 positions matching TRBD1. There are 13 residues in the CDR3. The ends lost 4 bases at V and 8 bases at J; junction bases unmatched: 6. Germline loops: CDR1 MNHEY, CDR2 SVGAGI. In nucleotides, the CDR3 is TGTGCCAGCAGTTTAACGACAGGGGACGGCTACACCTTC. It yields the protein CASSLTTGDGYTF.

The rearrangement links TRBV10-1 to TRBJ2-1; 11 bases line up with TRBD2. Germline CDR1 reads WNHNN; CDR2 reads SYGVQD (reference sequence). This CDR3 comprises 15 residues. V gave up 7 bases and J gave up 5 bases; unmatched junction bases: 7. CDR3 sequence (DNA): TGCGCCAGCACCTCGGGGACTAGCGGCGACAATGAGCAGTTCTTC. It encodes CASTSGTSGDNEQFF.

The chain uses TRBV28 and TRBJ1-3, with D maybe TRBD1 (5 bases). This CDR3 has 15 amino acids. From germline, CDR1 is MDHEN and CDR2 SYDVKM. V gave up 6 bases and J gave up 0 bases, with 12 bases separating them. The CDR3 loop reads CASRMRGLSGNTIYF. CDR3 coding DNA: TGTGCCAGCAGAATGAGGGGTCTCTCTGGAAACACCATATATTTT.

J is TRBJ2-3 and V is TRBV4-3; a weak D match, TRBD2 (5 bases). Trimming cost V 0 bases and J 6 bases, with 13 bases left between them. Germline CDR1 and CDR2: LGHNA and YSLEER. This CDR3 is 15 amino acids long. Here the CDR3 DNA reads TGCGCCAGCAGCCAAGATCAAGGGAGAACGGATACGCAGTATTTT. Translating gives CASSQDQGRTDTQYF.

V is TRBV7-2 and J is TRBJ1-2; weak D call: TRBD1 (5 bases). V shed 7 bases and J shed 8 bases, with 20 bases lying between them. The CDR3 extends over 14 amino acids. Germline loops: CDR1 SGHTA, CDR2 FQGNSA. The CDR3 loop is CASTDLRRGTGYTF. The CDR3 DNA is TGTGCCAGCACTGACCTGCGGCGGGGGACCGGCTACACCTTC. Variable domain in full (rest from reference TRBV7-2 and TRBJ1-2): GAGVSQSPSNKVTEKGKDVELRCDPISGHTALYWYRQSLGQGLEFLIYFQGNSAPDKSGLPSDRFSAERTGGSVSTLTIQRTQQEDSAVYLCASTDLRRGTGYTFGSGTRLTVV.

This clone was detected once. The chain recombines TRBV23-1 with TRBJ1-2; TRBD1 matches 7 bases. TRBV23-1 is marked as an open reading frame, function uncertain. The CDR3 extends over 13 amino acids. The trim removed 4 bases at V and 5 bases at J, leaving 4 bases unmatched. In DNA, the CDR3 is TGCGCCAGCAGTCGACAGGGATGGTATGGCTACACCTTC. Protein: CASSRQGWYGYTF.

The CDR3 DNA is TGTGCCAGCAGCTCCCGGGACAGCCATCAGCCCCAGCATTTT. Translating gives CASSSRDSHQPQHF. The chain joins TRBV13 to TRBJ1-5, with 7 bases identical to TRBD1. V gave up 4 bases and J gave up 5 bases; unmatched junction bases: 5. This CDR3 has 14 amino acids. Germline V CDR1 and CDR2: PRHDT, FYEKMQ (reference sequence).

This sequence joins TRBV9 and TRBJ1-5; D gene unclear. CDR1 and CDR2 from the germline V gene are SGDLS and YYNGEE. V was shortened by 2 bases and J by 7 bases, with 10 bases between the two germline ends. This CDR3 is 13 amino acids long. The chain's CDR3 is CASSVEVDQPQHF. CDR3 nucleotides: TGTGCCAGCAGCGTTGAGGTAGACCAGCCCCAGCATTTT.

The V gene is TRBV5-1, the J gene TRBJ1-4, with D possibly TRBD1 on 6 matching bases. The CDR3 has 15 residues. The germline CDR1 and CDR2 sequences are SGHRS and YFSETQ. V lost 4 bases, J lost 1 base, and 11 bases lay in between. The DNA for the CDR3 is TGCGCCAGCAGCGGAACAGGGAGAACTAATGAAAAACTGTTTTTT. Translating it yields CASSGTGRTNEKLFF.

With regard to this clone: Additional DNA sequences in this sample encode the identical CDR3. The chain recombines TRBV4-3 with TRBJ1-5; the D is unclear. The CDR3 length is 13 residues. Trimming took off 0 bases at V and 6 bases at J, with 6 bases between the two ends. Germline V gene lookup returns CDR1 LGHNA and CDR2 YSLEER. CDR3 sequence reads: CASSQERGQPQHF. CDR3 nucleotide sequence: TGCGCCAGCAGCCAAGAGCGGGGTCAGCCCCAGCATTTT.

The CDR3, as DNA: TGTGCCAGCAGTTTAAGTCAGACGAATTCACCCCTCCACTTT. Translation: CASSLSQTNSPLHF. This chain joins TRBV28 and TRBJ1-6; D is unclear. The CDR3 has 14 residues. V was clipped by 2 bases and J by 7 bases, with 9 bases between them. Germline V lookup: CDR1 MDHEN, CDR2 SYDVKM.

The J gene is TRBJ2-1, the V gene TRBV10-3; TRBD1 matches 9 bases. This CDR3 is 15 amino acids long. CDR1 is ENHRY and CDR2 is SYGVKD in the germline V gene. The ends lost 6 bases at V and 6 bases at J; junction bases unmatched: 9. CDR3: CAISPGTGTGNEQFF. The CDR3 nucleotides read TGTGCCATCAGCCCCGGGACAGGGACGGGCAATGAGCAGTTCTTC.